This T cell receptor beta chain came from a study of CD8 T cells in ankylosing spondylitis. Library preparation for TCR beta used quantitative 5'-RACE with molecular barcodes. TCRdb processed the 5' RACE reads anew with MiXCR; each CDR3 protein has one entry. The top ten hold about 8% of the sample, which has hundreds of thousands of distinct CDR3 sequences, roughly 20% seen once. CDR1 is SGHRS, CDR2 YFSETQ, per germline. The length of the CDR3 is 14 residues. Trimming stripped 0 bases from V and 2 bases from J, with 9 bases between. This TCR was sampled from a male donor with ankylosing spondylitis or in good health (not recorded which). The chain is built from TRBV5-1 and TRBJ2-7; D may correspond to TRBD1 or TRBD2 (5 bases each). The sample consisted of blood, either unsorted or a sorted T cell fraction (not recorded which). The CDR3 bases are TGCGCCAGCAGCTTGGACGGGGCCGCCTACGAGCAGTACGTC. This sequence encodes CASSLDGAAYEQYV.